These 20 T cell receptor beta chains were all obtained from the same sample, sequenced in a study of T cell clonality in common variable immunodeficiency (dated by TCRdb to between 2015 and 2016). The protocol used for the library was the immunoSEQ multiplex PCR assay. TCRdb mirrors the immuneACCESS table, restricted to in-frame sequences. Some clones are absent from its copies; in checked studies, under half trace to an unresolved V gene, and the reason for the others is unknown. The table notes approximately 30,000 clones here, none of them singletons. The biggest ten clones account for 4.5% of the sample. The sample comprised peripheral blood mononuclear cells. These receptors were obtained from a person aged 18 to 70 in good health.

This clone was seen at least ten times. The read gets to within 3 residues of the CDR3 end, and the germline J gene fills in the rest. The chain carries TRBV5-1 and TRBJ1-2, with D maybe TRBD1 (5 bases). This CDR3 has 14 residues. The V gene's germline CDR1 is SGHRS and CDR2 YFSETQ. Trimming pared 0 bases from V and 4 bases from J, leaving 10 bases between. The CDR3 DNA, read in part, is TGCGCCAGCAGCTTGGGAGGGGCAGGCTATGGC. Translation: CASSLGGAGYG. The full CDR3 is CASSLGGAGYGYTF.

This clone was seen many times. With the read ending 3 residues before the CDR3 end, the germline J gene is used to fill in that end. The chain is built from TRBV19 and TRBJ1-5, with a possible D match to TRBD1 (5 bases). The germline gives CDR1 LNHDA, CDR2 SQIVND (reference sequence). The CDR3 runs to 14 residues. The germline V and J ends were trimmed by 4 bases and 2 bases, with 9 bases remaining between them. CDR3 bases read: TGTGCCAGTAGTAGGGGGGAAGGCAATCAGCCC. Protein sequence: CASSRGEGNQP. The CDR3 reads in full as CASSRGEGNQPQHF.

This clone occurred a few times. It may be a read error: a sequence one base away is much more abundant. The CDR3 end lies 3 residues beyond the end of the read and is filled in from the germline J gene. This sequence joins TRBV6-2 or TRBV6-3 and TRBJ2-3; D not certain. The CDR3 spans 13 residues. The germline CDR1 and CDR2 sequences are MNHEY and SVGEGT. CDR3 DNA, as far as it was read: TGTGCCAGCAGCCTATATAGCAATCAGCCG. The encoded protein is CASSLYSNQP. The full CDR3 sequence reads CASSLYSNQPQYF.

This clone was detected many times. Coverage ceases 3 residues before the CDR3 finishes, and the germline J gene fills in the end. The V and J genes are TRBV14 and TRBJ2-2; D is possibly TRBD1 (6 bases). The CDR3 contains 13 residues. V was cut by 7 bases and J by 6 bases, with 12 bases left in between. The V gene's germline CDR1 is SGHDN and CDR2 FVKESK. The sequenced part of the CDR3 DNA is TGTGCCAGCACGGGACAAGGGGCCGGGGAG. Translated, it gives CASTGQGAGE. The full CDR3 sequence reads CASTGQGAGELFF.

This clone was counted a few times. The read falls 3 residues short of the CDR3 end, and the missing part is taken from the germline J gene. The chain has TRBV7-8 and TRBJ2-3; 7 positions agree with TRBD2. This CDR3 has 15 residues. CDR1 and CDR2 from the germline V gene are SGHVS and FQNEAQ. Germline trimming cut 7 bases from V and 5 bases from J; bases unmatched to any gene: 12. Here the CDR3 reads CASNVRSGAIDTQYF. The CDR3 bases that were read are TGTGCCAGCAACGTCCGGAGCGGGGCGATAGATACG.

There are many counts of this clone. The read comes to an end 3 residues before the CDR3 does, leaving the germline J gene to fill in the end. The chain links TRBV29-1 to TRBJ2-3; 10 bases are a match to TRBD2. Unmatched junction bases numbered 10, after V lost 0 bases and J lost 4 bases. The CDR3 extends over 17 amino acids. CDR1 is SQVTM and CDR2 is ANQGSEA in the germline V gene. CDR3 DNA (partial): TGCAGCGTTGAAGAATGGTCCAGCGGGAGGGCGCCAGATACG. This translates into CSVEEWSSGRAPDT. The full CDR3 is CSVEEWSSGRAPDTQYF.

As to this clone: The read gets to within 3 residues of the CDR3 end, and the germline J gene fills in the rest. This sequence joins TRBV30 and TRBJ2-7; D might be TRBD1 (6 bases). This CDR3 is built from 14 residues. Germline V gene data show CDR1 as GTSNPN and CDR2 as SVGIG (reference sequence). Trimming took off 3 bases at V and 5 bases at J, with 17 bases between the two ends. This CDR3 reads CAWRPYTGFDEQYF. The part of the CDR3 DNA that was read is TGTGCCTGGAGGCCCTACACAGGGTTCGACGAG.

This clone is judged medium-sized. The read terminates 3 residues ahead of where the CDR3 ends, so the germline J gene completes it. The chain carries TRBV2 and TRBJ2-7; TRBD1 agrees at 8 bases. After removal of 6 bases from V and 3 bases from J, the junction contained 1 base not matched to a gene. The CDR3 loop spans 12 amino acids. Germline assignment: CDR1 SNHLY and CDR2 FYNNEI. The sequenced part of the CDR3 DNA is TGTGCCAGCAGAACAGGGGGCTACGAG. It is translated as CASRTGGYE. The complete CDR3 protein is CASRTGGYEQYF.

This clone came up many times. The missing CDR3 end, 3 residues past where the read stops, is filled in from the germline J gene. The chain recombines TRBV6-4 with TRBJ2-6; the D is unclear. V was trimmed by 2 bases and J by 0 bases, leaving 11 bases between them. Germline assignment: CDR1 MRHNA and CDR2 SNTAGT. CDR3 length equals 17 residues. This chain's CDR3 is CASSDRLVSSGANVLTF. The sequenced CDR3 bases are TGTGCCAGCAGTGACCGACTTGTTAGCTCTGGGGCCAACGTC.

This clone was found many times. The CDR3: CSARMGASGTDTQYF. The covered CDR3 bases are TGCAGTGCTAGAATGGGGGCGTCGGGCACAGATACG. The chain links TRBV20-1 to TRBJ2-3, with a tentative D call TRBD1 (6 bases). The sequenced fragment ends 3 residues before the CDR3 boundary, so the rest is inferred from the germline J gene. The length of the CDR3 is 15 residues. V was clipped by 2 bases and J by 1 base, with 13 bases between them. From germline, CDR1 is DFQATT and CDR2 SNEGSKA (reference sequence).

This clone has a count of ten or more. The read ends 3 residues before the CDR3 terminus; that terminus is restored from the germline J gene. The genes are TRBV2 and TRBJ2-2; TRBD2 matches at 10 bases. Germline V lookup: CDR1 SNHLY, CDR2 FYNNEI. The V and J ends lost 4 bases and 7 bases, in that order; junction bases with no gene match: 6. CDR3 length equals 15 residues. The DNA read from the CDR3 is TGTGCCAGCAGTGTGTGGCTAGCGGGAGACGGGGAG. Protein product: CASSVWLAGDGE. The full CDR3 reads CASSVWLAGDGELFF.

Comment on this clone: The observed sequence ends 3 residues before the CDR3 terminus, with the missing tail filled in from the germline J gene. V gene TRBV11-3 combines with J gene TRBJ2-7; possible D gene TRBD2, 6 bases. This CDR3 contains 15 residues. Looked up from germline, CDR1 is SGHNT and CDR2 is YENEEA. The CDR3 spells CASRLSSSETYEQYF. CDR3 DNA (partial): TGTGCAAGTCGCTTAAGTTCTAGCGAAACCTACGAG.

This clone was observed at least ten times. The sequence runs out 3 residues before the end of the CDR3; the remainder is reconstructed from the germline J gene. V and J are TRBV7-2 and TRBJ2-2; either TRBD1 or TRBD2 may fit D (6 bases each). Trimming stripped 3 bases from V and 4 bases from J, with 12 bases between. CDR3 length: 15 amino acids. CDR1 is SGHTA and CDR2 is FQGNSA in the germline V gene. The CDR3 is CASSFARGGTGELFF. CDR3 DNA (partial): TGTGCCAGCAGCTTCGCCAGGGGAGGCACCGGGGAG.

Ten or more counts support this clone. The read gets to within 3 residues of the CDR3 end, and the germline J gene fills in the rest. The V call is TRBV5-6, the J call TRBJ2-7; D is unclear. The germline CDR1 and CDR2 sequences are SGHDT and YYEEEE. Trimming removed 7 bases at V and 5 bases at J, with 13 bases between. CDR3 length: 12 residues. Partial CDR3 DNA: TGTGCCAGCTTCAATTTCCGGGACGAG. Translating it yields CASFNFRDE. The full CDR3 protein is CASFNFRDEQYF.

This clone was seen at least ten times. The CDR3 DNA, read in part, is TGTGCCAGTAGTAGATACAGGTTAACGGGCAATGAG. Translated: CASSRYRLTGNE. The CDR3 in its entirety is CASSRYRLTGNEQFF. The chain combines TRBV19 with TRBJ2-1, with a possible D match to TRBD1 (5 bases). The CDR3 end is not reached by the read, which stops 3 residues before it; the germline J gene fills it in. V lost 4 bases, J lost 6 bases, and 16 bases lay in between. The germline gives CDR1 LNHDA, CDR2 SQIVND (reference sequence). This CDR3 is built from 15 residues.

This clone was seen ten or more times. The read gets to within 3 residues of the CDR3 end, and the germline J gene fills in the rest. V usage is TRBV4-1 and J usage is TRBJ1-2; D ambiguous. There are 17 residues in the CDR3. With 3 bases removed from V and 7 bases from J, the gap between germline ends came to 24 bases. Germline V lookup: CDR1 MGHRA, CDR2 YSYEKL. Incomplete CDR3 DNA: TGCGCCAGCAGCCAGGAGAGGGCGGGCACACACCCGGTTGGC. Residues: CASSQERAGTHPVG. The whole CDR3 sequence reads CASSQERAGTHPVGYTF.

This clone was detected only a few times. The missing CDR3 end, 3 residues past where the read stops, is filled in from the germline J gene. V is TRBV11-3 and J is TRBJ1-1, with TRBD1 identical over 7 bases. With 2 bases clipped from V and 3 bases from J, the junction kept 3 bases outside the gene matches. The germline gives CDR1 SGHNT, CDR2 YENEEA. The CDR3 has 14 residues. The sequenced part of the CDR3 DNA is TGTGCCAGCAGCTTAACAGGGGCGGACACTGAA. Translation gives CASSLTGADTE. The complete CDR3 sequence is CASSLTGADTEAFF.

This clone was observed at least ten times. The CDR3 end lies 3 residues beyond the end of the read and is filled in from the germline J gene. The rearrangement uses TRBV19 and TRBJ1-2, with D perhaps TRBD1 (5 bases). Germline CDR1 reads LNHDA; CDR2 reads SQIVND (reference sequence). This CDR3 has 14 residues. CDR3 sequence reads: CASTFATSGSGYTF. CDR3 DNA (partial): TGTGCCAGTACTTTTGCTACTTCAGGGAGCGGC.

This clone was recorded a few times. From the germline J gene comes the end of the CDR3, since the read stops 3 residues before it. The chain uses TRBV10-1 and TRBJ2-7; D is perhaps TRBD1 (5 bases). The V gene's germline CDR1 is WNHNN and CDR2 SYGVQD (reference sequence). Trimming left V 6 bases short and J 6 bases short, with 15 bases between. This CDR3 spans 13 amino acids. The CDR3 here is CASSRIGAGEQYF. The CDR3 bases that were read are TGCGCCAGCAGCCGAATTGGGGCTGGCGAG.

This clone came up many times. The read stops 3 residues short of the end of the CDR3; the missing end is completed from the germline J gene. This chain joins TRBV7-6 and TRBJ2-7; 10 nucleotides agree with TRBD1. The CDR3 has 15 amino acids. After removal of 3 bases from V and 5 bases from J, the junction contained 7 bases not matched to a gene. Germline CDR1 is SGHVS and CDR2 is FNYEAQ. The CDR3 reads CASSLTGTGVHEQYF. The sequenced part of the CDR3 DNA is TGTGCCAGCAGCTTGACCGGGACAGGGGTCCACGAG. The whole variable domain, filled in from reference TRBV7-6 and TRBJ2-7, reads GAGVSQSPRYKVTKRGQDVALRCDPISGHVSLYWYRQALGQGPEFLTYFNYEAQQDKSGLPNDRFSAERPEGSISTLTIQRTEQRDSAMYRCASSLTGTGVHEQYFGPGTRLTVT.